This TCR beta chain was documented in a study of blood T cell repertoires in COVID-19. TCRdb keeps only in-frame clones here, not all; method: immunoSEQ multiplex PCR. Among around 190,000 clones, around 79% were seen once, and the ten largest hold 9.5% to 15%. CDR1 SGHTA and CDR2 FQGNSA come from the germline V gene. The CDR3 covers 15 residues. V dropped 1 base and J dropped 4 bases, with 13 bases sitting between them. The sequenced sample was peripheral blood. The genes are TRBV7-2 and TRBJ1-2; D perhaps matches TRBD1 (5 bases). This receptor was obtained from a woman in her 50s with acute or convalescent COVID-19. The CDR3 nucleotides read TGTGCCAGCAGCTTAGTTCCGGGGGAAGGCTATGGCTACACCTTC. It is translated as CASSLVPGEGYGYTF. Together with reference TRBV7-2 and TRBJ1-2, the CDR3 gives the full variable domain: GAGVSQSPSNKVTEKGKDVELRCDPISGHTALYWYRQSLGQGLEFLIYFQGNSAPDKSGLPSDRFSAERTGGSVSTLTIQRTQQEDSAVYLCASSLVPGEGYGYTFGSGTRLTVV.